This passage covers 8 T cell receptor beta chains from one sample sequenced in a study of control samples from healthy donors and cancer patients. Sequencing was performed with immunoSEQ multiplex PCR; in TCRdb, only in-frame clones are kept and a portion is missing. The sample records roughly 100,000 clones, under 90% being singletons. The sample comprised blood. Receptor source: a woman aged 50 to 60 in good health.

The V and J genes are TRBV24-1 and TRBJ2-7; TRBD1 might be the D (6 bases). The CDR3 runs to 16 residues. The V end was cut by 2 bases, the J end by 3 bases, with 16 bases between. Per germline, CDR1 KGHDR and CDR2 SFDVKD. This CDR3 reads CATSDSRTELYYEQYF. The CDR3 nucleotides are TGTGCCACCAGTGATTCTAGGACAGAACTCTACTACGAGCAGTACTTC.

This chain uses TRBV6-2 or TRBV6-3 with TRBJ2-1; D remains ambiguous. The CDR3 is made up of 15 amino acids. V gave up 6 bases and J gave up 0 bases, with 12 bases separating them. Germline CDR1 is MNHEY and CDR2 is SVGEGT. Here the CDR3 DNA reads TGTGCCAGCAGCCTCGATAGGGCCTCCTACAATGAGCAGTTCTTC. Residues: CASSLDRASYNEQFF.

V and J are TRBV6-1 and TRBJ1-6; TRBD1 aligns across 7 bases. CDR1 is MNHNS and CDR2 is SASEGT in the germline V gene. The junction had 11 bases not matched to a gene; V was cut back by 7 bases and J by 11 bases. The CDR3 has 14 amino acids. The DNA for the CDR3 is TGTGCCAGCATAGCCGGGACAGCAGGGACACCCCTCCACTTT. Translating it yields CASIAGTAGTPLHF.

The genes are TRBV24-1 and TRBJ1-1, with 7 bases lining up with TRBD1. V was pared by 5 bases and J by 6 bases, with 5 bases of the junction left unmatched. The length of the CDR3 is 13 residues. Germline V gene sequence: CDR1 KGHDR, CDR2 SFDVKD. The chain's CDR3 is CATSVQGRAEAFF. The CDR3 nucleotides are TGTGCCACCAGTGTACAGGGGCGGGCTGAAGCTTTCTTT.

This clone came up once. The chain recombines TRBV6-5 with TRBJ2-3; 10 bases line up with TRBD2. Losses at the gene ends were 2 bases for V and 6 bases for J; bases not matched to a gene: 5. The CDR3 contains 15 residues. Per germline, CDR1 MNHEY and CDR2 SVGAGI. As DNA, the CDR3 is TGTGCCAGCAGTTACGCTAGCGGGGGATTGGATACGCAGTATTTT. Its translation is CASSYASGGLDTQYF.

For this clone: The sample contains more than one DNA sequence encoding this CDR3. CDR3 coding DNA: TGTGCCACCAGCAGAGAGCCTCAGGGGGCTAATGAGCAGTTCTTC. It yields the protein CATSREPQGANEQFF. J is TRBJ2-1 and V is TRBV15; TRBD1 matches at 8 bases. The ends lost 0 bases at V and 7 bases at J; junction bases unmatched: 5. The V gene's germline CDR1 is LNHNV and CDR2 YYDKDF (reference sequence). This CDR3 contains 15 residues.

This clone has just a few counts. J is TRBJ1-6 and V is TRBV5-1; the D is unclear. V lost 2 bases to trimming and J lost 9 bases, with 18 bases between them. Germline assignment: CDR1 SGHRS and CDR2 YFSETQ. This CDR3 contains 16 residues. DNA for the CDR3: TGCGCCAGCAGCTTCGGAACGGCGGCCGAGGGTTCACCCCTCCACTTT. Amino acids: CASSFGTAAEGSPLHF.

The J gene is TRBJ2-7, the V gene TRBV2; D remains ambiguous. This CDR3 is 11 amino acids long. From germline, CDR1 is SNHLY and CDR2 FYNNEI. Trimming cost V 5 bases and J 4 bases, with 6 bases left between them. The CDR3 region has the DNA TGTGCCAGCAGTCCACAGTACGAGCAGTACTTC. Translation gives CASSPQYEQYF.